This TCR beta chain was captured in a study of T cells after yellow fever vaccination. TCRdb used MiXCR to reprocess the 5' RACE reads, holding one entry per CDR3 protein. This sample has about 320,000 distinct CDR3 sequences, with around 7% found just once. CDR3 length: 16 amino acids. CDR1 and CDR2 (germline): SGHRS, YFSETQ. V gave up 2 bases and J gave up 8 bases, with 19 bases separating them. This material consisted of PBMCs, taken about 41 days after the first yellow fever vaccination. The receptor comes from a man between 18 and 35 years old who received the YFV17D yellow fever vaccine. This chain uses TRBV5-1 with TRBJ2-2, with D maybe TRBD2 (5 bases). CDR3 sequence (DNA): TGCGCCAGCAGCTTAATCGAGAGCCTACCGGGAGGGGAGCTGTTTTTT. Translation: CASSLIESLPGGELFF.